This T cell receptor beta chain was captured by sequencing in a study of OX40 agonist ivuxolimab in advanced cancers. About the study: Prior anti-PD-1, anti-PD-L1 or anti-CTLA-4 therapy was allowed; over 30% had some.

Repertoires were generated with immunoSEQ multiplex PCR, while TCRdb's copy carries only in-frame clones and drops some. In the table there are tens of thousands of clones, more than 75% of which are singletons. Remarks on this clone: Its cognate antigen is unknown.

The germline gives CDR1 SGHTA, CDR2 FQGTGA. Trimming removed 5 bases from V and 4 bases from J; junction bases left unmatched: 11. CDR3 length equals 18 residues. Study-wide points: Which antigen the expanded peripheral T cells recognized is unknown.

The input for sequencing was CD4+ or CD8+ T cells sorted from blood, taken in a trial of the OX40 agonist ivuxolimab. The V and J genes are TRBV7-3 and TRBJ2-1, with TRBD2 matching 13 bases. The receptor's source is an adult with an advanced solid tumor such as melanoma, head and neck, liver or kidney cancer. Written as DNA, the CDR3 is TGTGCCAGCAGCCCCGGGACTAGCGGGGCCCTCCCTTACAATGAGCAGTTCTTC. It codes for CASSPGTSGALPYNEQFF.